Listed below are T cell receptor beta chains from one sample, sequenced in a study of blood T cell repertoires in COVID-19. Repertoires were generated with immunoSEQ multiplex PCR, while TCRdb's copy carries only in-frame clones and drops some. Seen here are around 150,000 clones, around 85% observed once, and the top ten hold approximately 9.9%. The sequenced material came from peripheral blood. The receptors derive from a man between 60 and 70 years old with active or convalescent COVID-19. The conserved cysteine and the conserved F or W are not part of the CDR3 here. Each record gives: V gene, J gene, CDR3 protein.

TRBV28,TRBJ1-4,ATLGGAANEKLF
TRBV11-1,TRBJ2-3,ASSLGLATQY
TRBV6-6,TRBJ2-3,ASSPSSGRAPVDTQY
TRBV4-1,TRBJ2-5,ASSQDQREWETQY
TRBV2,TRBJ2-1,ASSVVVYNEQF
TRBV7-9,TRBJ1-3,ASSLGSSGNTIY
TRBV10-2,TRBJ2-3,ASSPTGVSTDTQY
TRBV11-3,TRBJ2-1,ASSLATRGAPSNEQF
TRBV5-4,TRBJ2-3,ASSPRLAGGQGDTQY
TRBV29-1,TRBJ1-1,SARRNLNTEAF
TRBV7-6,TRBJ2-7,ASSEYTGGNNEQY
TRBV5-6,TRBJ2-3,ASSLWQGTDTQY
TRBV7-2,TRBJ2-1,ASREGLRWVDEQF
TRBV5-1,TRBJ2-4,ASSFRGGVSKNIQY
TRBV4-3,TRBJ2-7,ASSQDRDRPGYEQY
TRBV27,TRBJ1-5,ASSSTVNQPQH
TRBV14,TRBJ1-3,ASSQAQDRFFGNTIY
TRBV5-4,TRBJ2-7,ASSLGQGTNEQY
TRBV27,TRBJ2-1,ASSPLEGRDNEQF
TRBV11-2,TRBJ2-1,ASSFTSGGSSYNEQF
TRBV14,TRBJ2-5,ASSHKETQY
TRBV3-1/TRBV3-2,TRBJ1-1,ASSGRGGTEAF
TRBV3-1/TRBV3-2,TRBJ1-1,ASSQQGTEAF
TRBV5-5,TRBJ1-5,ASSFGGPGQPQH
TRBV18,TRBJ1-1,ASSTGGQGNTEAF
TRBV5-1,TRBJ2-2,ASSLTGDAGELF
TRBV5-1,TRBJ1-3,ASSPVTGTSGNTIY
TRBV6-4,TRBJ1-1,ASSDKDRVNTEAF
TRBV6-4,TRBJ1-2,ASSDGGANYGYT
TRBV5-4,TRBJ2-7,ASRAGLAEGQQY
TRBV19,TRBJ1-2,ASSSGGSFYGYT
TRBV24-1,TRBJ2-5,ATSDLLGRLGASGGLYQETQY
TRBV27,TRBJ2-1,ASSLGLAGATEQF
TRBV28,TRBJ2-7,ASSSTTGGRNEQY
TRBV6-1,TRBJ1-1,ASSEGAGRSEAF
TRBV25-1,TRBJ2-7,ASSGQRDRRSYEQY
TRBV2,TRBJ1-5,ASSSRNQPQH
TRBV10-1,TRBJ2-1,ASSPGLTYNEQF